This T cell receptor (beta chain) was identified during a study of OX40 agonist ivuxolimab in advanced cancers. As for the study in general: Patient treatment consisted of intravenous ivuxolimab administration every 2 weeks at 0.01 to 10 mg/kg.

The CDR3 has 16 amino acids. CDR1 LNHDA and CDR2 SQIVND come from the germline V gene (reference sequence). V was trimmed by 1 base and J by 2 bases, leaving 9 bases between them. This table comes from immunoSEQ multiplex PCR, and its TCRdb copy is limited to in-frame clones, with some not included. The sample has more than 55,000 clones, about 88% seen once; the top ten hold around 3.6%. Study-wide findings and caveats: CD4+ and CD8+ T cells in blood underwent clonal expansion by week 6 at 0.1 to 3.0 mg/kg.

With regard to this clone: The antigen remains undetermined.

Sequenced here: CD4+ or CD8+ T cells sorted from blood, sampled in a trial of the OX40 agonist ivuxolimab. This receptor was obtained from an adult with an advanced solid tumor such as melanoma, head and neck, liver or kidney cancer. The rearrangement uses TRBV19 and TRBJ2-6; D is perhaps TRBD2 (6 bases). The CDR3 here is CASSIGRRAGANVLTF. The CDR3 DNA reads as TGTGCCAGTAGTATAGGCAGGAGGGCTGGGGCCAACGTCCTGACTTTC.